The clone carrying this TCR beta chain has just a few counts. The data stem from a study of T cells after yellow fever vaccination. CDR1 and CDR2 from the germline V gene are DFQATT and SNEGSKA (reference sequence). V gave up 0 bases and J gave up 6 bases, with 16 bases separating them. There are 15 residues in the CDR3. TCRdb independently ran MiXCR on the 5' RACE reads; one entry per CDR3 protein. The sample records under 400,000 distinct CDR3 sequences, around 10% being singletons. The receptor was derived from a young man who received the YFV17D yellow fever vaccine. This chain connects TRBV20-1 to TRBJ2-3; D is perhaps TRBD2 (5 bases). This specimen was PBMCs, taken on the day of the first yellow fever vaccination. The CDR3 DNA is TGCAGTGCTAGAGATTTCCGGCGGGCTGCCGATACGCAGTATTTT. It encodes CSARDFRRAADTQYF.